This TCR beta chain was captured by sequencing in a study of T cells expressing NK-cell markers. General observations from the study: Where several donors were concerned, these clonotypes also led the CD3+CD56-NKG2C+ fraction.

Each CDR3 protein gets one entry in TCRdb, which reprocessed the 5' RACE reads and gives no DNA. The sample totals about 550,000 distinct CDR3 sequences; its top ten clones hold approximately 4%. The germline CDR1 and CDR2 sequences are LGHDT and YNNKEL (reference sequence). CDR3 size: 15 residues. A word on this clonotype: The antigen is undetermined.

The chain recombines TRBV3-1 with TRBJ1-6. The source is a man between 18 and 29 years old in good health. The sequenced sample consisted of blood T cells: a sorted CD56 or NKG2C T cell subset, CD4+ or CD8+ T cells, or bulk PBMC T cells (not recorded which). The CDR3 reads CASSQGLPSHSPLHF.